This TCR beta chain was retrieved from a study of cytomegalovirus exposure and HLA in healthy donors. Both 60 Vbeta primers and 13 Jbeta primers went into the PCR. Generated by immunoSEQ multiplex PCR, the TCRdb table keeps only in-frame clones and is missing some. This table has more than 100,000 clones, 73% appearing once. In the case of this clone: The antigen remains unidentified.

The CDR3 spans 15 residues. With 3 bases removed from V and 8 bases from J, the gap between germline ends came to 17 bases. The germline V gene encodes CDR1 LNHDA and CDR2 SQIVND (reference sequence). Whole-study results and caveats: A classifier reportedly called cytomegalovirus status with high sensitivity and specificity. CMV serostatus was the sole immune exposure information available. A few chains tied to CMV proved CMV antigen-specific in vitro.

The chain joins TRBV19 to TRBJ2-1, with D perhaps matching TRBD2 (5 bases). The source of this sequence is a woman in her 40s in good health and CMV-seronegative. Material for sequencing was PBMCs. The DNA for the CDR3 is TGTGCCAGTAGTATTAGGCGTCTAGCCAAGGATGAGCAGTTCTTC. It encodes CASSIRRLAKDEQFF.